The 22 T cell receptor beta chains presented below share a single source sample, sequenced in a study of cytomegalovirus exposure and HLA in healthy donors. Researchers ran the PCR with 60 Vbeta and 13 Jbeta primers. Here immunoSEQ multiplex PCR was the method, and the copy in TCRdb shows in-frame clones only, minus some. The sample has approximately 120,000 clones; around 77% are singletons. The sequenced sample was PBMCs. These receptor sequences come from a woman between 35 and 50 years old in good health and CMV-seropositive.

This chain links TRBV4-1 with TRBJ1-5; maybe TRBD1 (6 bases). The CDR3 is 14 residues long. V was shortened by 3 bases and J by 10 bases, with 16 bases between the two germline ends. Per germline, CDR1 MGHRA and CDR2 YSYEKL. The CDR3 spells CASSHPDRPVPQHF. The CDR3 DNA is TGCGCCAGCAGCCATCCCGACAGGCCCGTCCCCCAGCATTTT.

The J gene is TRBJ2-5, the V gene TRBV10-1; tentatively, D is TRBD1 (6 bases). The DNA end lines up better with TRBJ2-7; the J call may be wrong. Germline assignment: CDR1 WNHNN and CDR2 SYGVQD (reference sequence). The CDR3 runs 14 residues. CDR3 loop: CASSRGMGPYEQYF. CDR3 bases: TGCGCCAGCAGCAGGGGAATGGGGCCCTACGAGCAGTACTTC.

The V call is TRBV28, the J call TRBJ2-2; 8 bases are shared with TRBD2. The CDR3 has 16 amino acids. V trimming: 6 bases; J trimming: 0 bases; junction bases outside the gene matches: 6. Germline assignment: CDR1 MDHEN and CDR2 SYDVKM. CDR3 loop: CASRPSAGANTGELFF. The CDR3 nucleotides read TGTGCCAGCAGACCATCAGCGGGAGCGAACACCGGGGAGCTGTTTTTT.

V usage is TRBV13 and J usage is TRBJ2-2, with D tentatively TRBD2 (6 bases). Trimming took 5 bases from V and 3 from J, leaving 16 bases between them. CDR1 and CDR2 (germline): PRHDT, FYEKMQ (reference sequence). The CDR3 contains 16 residues. The chain's CDR3 is CASSPGREWDTGELFF. DNA of the CDR3: TGTGCCAGCAGCCCAGGACGGGAGTGGGACACCGGGGAGCTGTTTTTT.

Worth noting for this clone: Other DNA sequences in the sample encode the same CDR3. The chain has TRBV29-1 and TRBJ1-2; 8 bases map to TRBD1. Trimming took 7 bases from V and 2 from J; bases not matched to a gene: 3. The germline V gene has CDR1 SQVTM and CDR2 ANQGSEA. The CDR3 sequence is 12 residues long. The CDR3 sequence is CSAGQGNYGYTF. The CDR3 bases are TGCAGCGCCGGACAGGGAAACTATGGCTACACCTTC. Combining the CDR3 with reference TRBV29-1 and TRBJ1-2 gives the whole variable domain SAVISQKPSRDICQRGTSLTIQCQVDSQVTMMFWYRQQPGQSLTLIATANQGSEATYESGFVIDKFPISRPNLTFSTLTVSNMSPEDSSIYLCSAGQGNYGYTFGSGTRLTVV.

The chain employs TRBV2 and TRBJ2-7, with TRBD2 as a possible D gene (6 bases). The CDR3 contains 13 residues. The V and J ends lost 10 bases and 0 bases respectively, with 13 bases between them. Per the germline V gene, CDR1 is SNHLY and CDR2 is FYNNEI. The CDR3 nucleotides are TGTGCCACCCGGGTCGGGAGCTCCTACGAGCAGTACTTC. Translated: CATRVGSSYEQYF.

This sequence joins TRBV6-1 and TRBJ2-3; the D gene is possibly TRBD2 (5 bases). V was pared by 4 bases and J by 0 bases, with 11 bases between. Germline V gene data show CDR1 as MNHNS and CDR2 as SASEGT. The CDR3 contains 15 residues. CDR3 loop: CASSVYGGSTDTQYF. The CDR3, as DNA: TGTGCCAGCAGTGTTTATGGCGGGAGCACAGATACGCAGTATTTT.

In nucleotides, the CDR3 is TGTGCCAGCAGTTTGGGGGGGTCGGTGGGACAGCCCCAGCATTTT. Its protein is CASSLGGSVGQPQHF. The chain joins TRBV28 to TRBJ1-5; a weak D match, TRBD1 (5 bases). The CDR3 totals 15 residues. Trimming took off 3 bases at V and 7 bases at J, with 16 bases between the two ends. Germline V gene lookup returns CDR1 MDHEN and CDR2 SYDVKM.

This clone was seen only a few times. The chain carries TRBV7-9 and TRBJ1-2, with unresolved D. CDR1 and CDR2 (germline): SEHNR, FQNEAQ (reference sequence). This CDR3 contains 15 residues. V lost 4 bases to trimming and J lost 7 bases, with 19 bases between them. CDR3 amino acids: CASSSQPEGVGGYTF. As DNA, the CDR3 is TGTGCCAGCAGCTCCCAACCGGAGGGCGTGGGTGGCTACACCTTC.

This chain connects TRBV6-5 to TRBJ2-7, with 7 bases lining up with TRBD2. The CDR3 has 12 amino acids. CDR1 and CDR2 (germline): MNHEY, SVGAGI. Trimming cost V 4 bases and J 7 bases; bases outside gene matches: 4. This CDR3 reads CASSFTGGEQYF. CDR3 bases: TGTGCCAGCAGTTTTACCGGGGGGGAGCAGTACTTC.

This clone showed up just once. This CDR3 reads CASSLSGKEQPQHF. The CDR3 nucleotides are TGCGCCAGCAGCTTGTCAGGGAAAGAGCAGCCCCAGCATTTT. The rearrangement links TRBV5-1 to TRBJ1-5, with D perhaps matching TRBD1 (5 bases). The CDR3 consists of 14 residues. V lost 1 base, J lost 7 bases, and 12 bases lay in between. Germline CDR1 reads SGHRS; CDR2 reads YFSETQ.

This rearrangement joins TRBV30 to TRBJ1-1; 7 bases fit TRBD1. CDR3 length: 13 residues. Looked up from germline, CDR1 is GTSNPN and CDR2 is SVGIG (reference sequence). Trimming removed 8 bases from V and 2 bases from J; junction bases left unmatched: 8. CDR3 nucleotides: TGTGCCGGCCAGGGGGTGCCTAACACTGAAGCTTTCTTT. Protein: CAGQGVPNTEAFF.

V gene TRBV19 combines with J gene TRBJ2-7, with D perhaps TRBD2 (5 bases). Germline lookup yields CDR1 LNHDA and CDR2 SQIVND (reference sequence). With 2 bases removed from V and 1 base from J, the gap between germline ends came to 9 bases. CDR3 size: 14 residues. The DNA for the CDR3 is TGTGCCAGTAGTATATCGGACTTATCCTACGAGCAGTACTTC. Its protein product is CASSISDLSYEQYF.

Only a few counts were recorded for this clone. This chain joins TRBV15 and TRBJ1-5, with D hard to call. V dropped 5 bases and J dropped 4 bases, with 9 bases sitting between them. CDR3 length: 13 amino acids. CDR1 and CDR2 from the germline V gene are LNHNV and YYDKDF (reference sequence). The DNA for the CDR3 is TGTGCCACCAGCTATAACAGTAATCAGCCCCAGCATTTT. As protein: CATSYNSNQPQHF.

The chain recombines TRBV5-1 with TRBJ2-5, with 10 bases that match TRBD1. J gave up 1 base and V 0 bases, and 3 bases lay outside the gene matches. This CDR3 spans 16 amino acids. CDR1 is SGHRS and CDR2 is YFSETQ in the germline V gene. Here the CDR3 reads CASSLAGTGAQETQYF. The CDR3, as DNA: TGCGCCAGCAGCTTGGCCGGGACAGGGGCCCAAGAGACCCAGTACTTC.

The CDR3 nucleotides are TGTGCCAGCAGTTTCCAGCGGGACTACGAGCAGTACTTC. It encodes CASSFQRDYEQYF. The chain employs TRBV27 and TRBJ2-7; TRBD2 aligns across 7 bases. The trim removed 3 bases at V and 3 bases at J, leaving 2 bases unmatched. This CDR3 comprises 13 residues. From germline, CDR1 is MNHEY and CDR2 SMNVEV (reference sequence).

This clone came up once. This chain connects TRBV2 to TRBJ2-7; no definite D call. Germline V gene data show CDR1 as SNHLY and CDR2 as FYNNEI. The CDR3 contains 13 residues. Deletions cut 3 bases from V and 6 bases from J, with 12 bases between. For the CDR3, the DNA is TGTGCCAGCAGTGATGACTCCGTCCCCGAGCAGTACTTC. It codes for CASSDDSVPEQYF.

This clone came up a few times. The chain couples TRBV5-6 to TRBJ2-1, with 11 bases lining up with TRBD2. Germline CDR1 SGHDT, CDR2 YYEEEE. Trimming took 3 bases from V and 6 from J; bases not matched to a gene: 8. The CDR3 extends over 16 amino acids. CDR3 nucleotides: TGTGCCAGCAGCTCTGATAGCGGGAGGGCCCTCAATGAGCAGTTCTTC. It encodes CASSSDSGRALNEQFF. Combining the CDR3 with reference TRBV5-6 and TRBJ2-1 gives the whole variable domain DAGVTQSPTHLIKTRGQQVTLRCSPKSGHDTVSWYQQALGQGPQFIFQYYEEEERQRGNFPDRFSGHQFPNYSSELNVNALLLGDSALYLCASSSDSGRALNEQFFGPGTRLTVL.

The chain combines TRBV18 with TRBJ2-7, with TRBD2 identical over 13 bases. The V gene's germline CDR1 is KGHSH and CDR2 LQKENI. The CDR3 is made up of 16 amino acids. The junction had 8 bases not matched to a gene; V was cut back by 5 bases and J by 4 bases. CDR3 in amino acids: CASSSGLAGIKYEQYF. CDR3 in DNA: TGTGCCAGCTCATCGGGACTAGCGGGAATAAAATACGAGCAGTACTTC.

The rearrangement joins TRBV7-3 to TRBJ2-3; tentative D call: TRBD2 (6 bases). Germline CDR1 is SGHTA and CDR2 is FQGTGA. The CDR3 loop spans 15 amino acids. Trimming shortened V by 4 bases and J by 4 bases, and 15 bases separated the two germline ends. CDR3 in amino acids: CASSSSGTRADTQYF. CDR3 nucleotides: TGTGCCAGCAGCTCGTCCGGGACTCGGGCAGATACGCAGTATTTT.

Only a few counts were recorded for this clone. The V gene is TRBV4-1, the J gene TRBJ2-5, with 8 bases aligning to TRBD2. The CDR3 spans 17 residues. The ends lost 0 bases at V and 0 bases at J; junction bases unmatched: 6. The V gene's germline CDR1 is MGHRA and CDR2 YSYEKL. The CDR3 DNA reads TGCGCCAGCAGCCAAGATCGGGGGGGGCTGAACCAAGAGACCCAGTACTTC. Its translation is CASSQDRGGLNQETQYF.

The V call is TRBV5-6, the J call TRBJ1-5, with TRBD1 as a possible D gene (5 bases). Germline V gives CDR1 SGHDT, CDR2 YYEEEE. The CDR3 is made up of 14 amino acids. Trimming left V 0 bases short and J 7 bases short, with 11 bases between. The DNA of the CDR3 is TGTGCCAGCAGCTTGGGACAGCAAGGCCAGCCCCAGCATTTT. Amino acid sequence: CASSLGQQGQPQHF.